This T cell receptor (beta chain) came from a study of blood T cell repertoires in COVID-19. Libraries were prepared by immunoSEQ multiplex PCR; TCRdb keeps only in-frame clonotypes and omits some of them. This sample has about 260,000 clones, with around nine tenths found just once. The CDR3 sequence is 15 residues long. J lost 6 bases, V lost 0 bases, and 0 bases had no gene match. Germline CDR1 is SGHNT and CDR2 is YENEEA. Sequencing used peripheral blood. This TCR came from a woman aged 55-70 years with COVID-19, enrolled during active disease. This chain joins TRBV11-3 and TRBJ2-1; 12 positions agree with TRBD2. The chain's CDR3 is CASSLELAGGNEQFF. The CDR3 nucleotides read TGTGCCAGCAGCTTAGAACTAGCGGGAGGCAATGAGCAGTTCTTC.